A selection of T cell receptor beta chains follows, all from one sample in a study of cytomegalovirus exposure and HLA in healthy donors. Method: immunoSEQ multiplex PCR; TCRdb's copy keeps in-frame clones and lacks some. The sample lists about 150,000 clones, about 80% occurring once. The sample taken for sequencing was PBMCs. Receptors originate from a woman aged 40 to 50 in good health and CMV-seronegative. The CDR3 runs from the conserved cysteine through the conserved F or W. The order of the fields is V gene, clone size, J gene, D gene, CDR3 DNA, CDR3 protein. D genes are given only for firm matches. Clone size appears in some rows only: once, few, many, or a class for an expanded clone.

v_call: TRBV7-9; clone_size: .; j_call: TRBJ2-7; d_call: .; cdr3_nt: TGTGCCAGCAGCTCAATACTAAGGGGTTCGGACGAGCAGTACTTC; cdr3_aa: CASSSILRGSDEQYF
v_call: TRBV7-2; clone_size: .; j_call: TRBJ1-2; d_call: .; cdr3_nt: TGTGCCAGCAGCCCCGGTAACGGGTATGGCTACACCTTC; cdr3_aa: CASSPGNGYGYTF
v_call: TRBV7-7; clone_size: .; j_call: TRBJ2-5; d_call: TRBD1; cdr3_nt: TGTGCTAGCAGCTTAGCCCCCGGGGACAGTTTACAAGAGACCCAGTACTTC; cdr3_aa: CASSLAPGDSLQETQYF
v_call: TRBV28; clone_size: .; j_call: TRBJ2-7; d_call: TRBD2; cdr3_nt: TGTGCCAGCATTGCGGGGGGGAAAACCTACGAGCAGTACTTC; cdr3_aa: CASIAGGKTYEQYF
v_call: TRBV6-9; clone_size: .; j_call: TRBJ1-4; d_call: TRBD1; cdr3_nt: TGTGCCAGCAGTTATGCGGACAGGGGGCATACTAATGAAAAACTGTTTTTT; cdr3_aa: CASSYADRGHTNEKLFF
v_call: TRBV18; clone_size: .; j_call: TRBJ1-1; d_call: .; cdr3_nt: TGTGCCAGCTTCAAAGGGGATGGTGAAGCTTTCTTT; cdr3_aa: CASFKGDGEAFF
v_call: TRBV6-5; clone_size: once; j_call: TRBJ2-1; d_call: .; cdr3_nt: TGTGCCAGCAGTTACTCAGGAGATTCCTACAATGAGCAGTTCTTC; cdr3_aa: CASSYSGDSYNEQFF
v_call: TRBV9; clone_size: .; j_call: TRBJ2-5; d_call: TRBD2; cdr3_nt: TGTGCCAGCAGCGTAGGGTCGGGGAGGGGAGAGACCCAGTACTTC; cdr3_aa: CASSVGSGRGETQYF
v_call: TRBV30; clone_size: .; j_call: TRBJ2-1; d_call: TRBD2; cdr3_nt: TGTGCCCGGAGGACTAGCGACAACAATGAGCAGTTCTTC; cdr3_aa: CARRTSDNNEQFF
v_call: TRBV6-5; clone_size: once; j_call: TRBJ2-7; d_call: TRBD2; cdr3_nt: TGTGCCCGGTCGGTGGGGGGGGGTCCTCCCTACGAGCAGTACTTC; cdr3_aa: CARSVGGGPPYEQYF
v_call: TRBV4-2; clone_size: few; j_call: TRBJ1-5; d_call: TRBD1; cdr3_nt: TGTGCCAGCAGCTCGGGACAGGTAAATCAGCCCCAGCATTTT; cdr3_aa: CASSSGQVNQPQHF
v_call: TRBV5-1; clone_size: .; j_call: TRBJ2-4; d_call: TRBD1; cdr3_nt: TGCGCCAGCAGCTTAAGGACAGGGGGCAAAAACATTCAGTACTTC; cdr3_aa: CASSLRTGGKNIQYF
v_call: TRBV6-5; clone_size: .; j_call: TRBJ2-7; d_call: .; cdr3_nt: TGTGCCGGCAGAAGCCCAGGGATCTACGAGCAGTACTTC; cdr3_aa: CAGRSPGIYEQYF
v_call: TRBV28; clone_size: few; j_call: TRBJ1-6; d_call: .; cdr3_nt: TGTGCCAGCAGTTTAGGGCCGACCCGGTCACCCCTCCACTTT; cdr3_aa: CASSLGPTRSPLHF
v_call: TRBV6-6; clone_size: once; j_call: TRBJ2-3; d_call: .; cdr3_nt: TGTGCCAGCAGTTATTCCTGGCCTTCAGAGTATTTT; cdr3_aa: CASSYSWPSEYF
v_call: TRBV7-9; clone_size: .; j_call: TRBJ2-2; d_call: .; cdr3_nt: TGTGCCAGCAGCCATTTCTCTTCAAGGAGCACCGGGGAGCTGTTTTTT; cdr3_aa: CASSHFSSRSTGELFF
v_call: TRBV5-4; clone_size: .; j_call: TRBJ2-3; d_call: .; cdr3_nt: TGTGCCAGCAGCTTGAGTAGCGCTTGGGCGGGTCACACAGATACGCAGTATTTT; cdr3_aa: CASSLSSAWAGHTDTQYF
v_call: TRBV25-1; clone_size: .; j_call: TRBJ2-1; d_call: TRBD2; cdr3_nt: TGTGCCAGCAGCCCAGGTCCCGGCAGGGAGGGCCCTCGCAATGAGCAGTTCTTC; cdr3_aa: CASSPGPGREGPRNEQFF
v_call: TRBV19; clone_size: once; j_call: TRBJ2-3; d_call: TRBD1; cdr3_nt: TGTGCCAGTAGTATGCCGGGACAGGGACCCACAGATACGCAGTATTTT; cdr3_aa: CASSMPGQGPTDTQYF
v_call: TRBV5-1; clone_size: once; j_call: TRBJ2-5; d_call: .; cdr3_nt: TGCGCCAGCAGCTTGGGGAGGGGAGGAGAGACCCAGTACTTC; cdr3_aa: CASSLGRGGETQYF
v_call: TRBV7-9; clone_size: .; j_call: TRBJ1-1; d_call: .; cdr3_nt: TGTGCCAGCAGCTTAACCCTGACAGGGAACACTGAAGCTTTCTTT; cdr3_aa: CASSLTLTGNTEAFF
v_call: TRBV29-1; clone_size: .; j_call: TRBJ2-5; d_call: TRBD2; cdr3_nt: TGCAGCGTTTCCGGACTAGCGGGGGACCCACAAGAGACCCAGTACTTC; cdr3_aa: CSVSGLAGDPQETQYF
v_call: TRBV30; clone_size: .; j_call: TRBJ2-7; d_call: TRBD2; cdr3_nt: TGTGCCGGGAATAGCGGGAGAGGGGACGAGCAGTACTTC; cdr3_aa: CAGNSGRGDEQYF
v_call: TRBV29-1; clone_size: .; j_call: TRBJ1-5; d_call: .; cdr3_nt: TGCAGCGTCCAGGGAAGCAATCAGCCCCAGCATTTT; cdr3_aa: CSVQGSNQPQHF
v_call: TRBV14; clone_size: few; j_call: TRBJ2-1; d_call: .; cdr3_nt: TGTGCCAGCAGCCAAGTGTATCCTGAGCAGTTCTTC; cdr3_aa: CASSQVYPEQFF
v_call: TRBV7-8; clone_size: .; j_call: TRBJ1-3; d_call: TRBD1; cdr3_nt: TGTGCCAGCAGCTTTCGGACAGGGGCCATATATTTT; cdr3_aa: CASSFRTGAIYF
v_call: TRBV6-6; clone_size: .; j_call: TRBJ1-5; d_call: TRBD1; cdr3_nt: TGTGCCAGCAGTTACGGGGACCGACAGGGAAATCAGCCCCAGCATTTT; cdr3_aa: CASSYGDRQGNQPQHF
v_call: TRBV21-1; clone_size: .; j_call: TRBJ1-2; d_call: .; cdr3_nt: TGTGCCAGCAGCAGGGCAGCGGACAGGGCTTCCTATGGCTACACCTTC; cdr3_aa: CASSRAADRASYGYTF
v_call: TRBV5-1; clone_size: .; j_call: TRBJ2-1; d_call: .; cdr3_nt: TGCGCCAGCAGCTTGACGCCTCCCCAGGATGAGCAGTTCTTC; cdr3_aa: CASSLTPPQDEQFF
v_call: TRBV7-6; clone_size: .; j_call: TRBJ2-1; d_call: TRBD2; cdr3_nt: TGTGCCAGCAGCTACTCCGGGACTAGCGGGTACAATGAGCAGTTCTTC; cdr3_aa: CASSYSGTSGYNEQFF
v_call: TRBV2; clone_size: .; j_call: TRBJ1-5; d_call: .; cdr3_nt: TGTGCCAGCAAATCCGGGGGGAATCAGCCCCAGCATTTT; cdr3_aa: CASKSGGNQPQHF
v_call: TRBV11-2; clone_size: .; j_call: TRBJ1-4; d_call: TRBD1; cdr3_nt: TGTGCCAGCAGCCAGAGACAGGGGTGGACTAATGAAAAACTGTTTTTT; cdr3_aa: CASSQRQGWTNEKLFF
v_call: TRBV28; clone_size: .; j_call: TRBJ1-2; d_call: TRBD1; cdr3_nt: TGTGCCAGCCGATGGGTTCTGGCAGGGGGATCCTATGGCTACACCTTC; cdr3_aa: CASRWVLAGGSYGYTF
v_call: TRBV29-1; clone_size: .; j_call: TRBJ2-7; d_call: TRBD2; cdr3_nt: TGCAGCGTTGTCCGCGGGAGGGCCGTCTACGAGCAGTACTTC; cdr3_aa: CSVVRGRAVYEQYF
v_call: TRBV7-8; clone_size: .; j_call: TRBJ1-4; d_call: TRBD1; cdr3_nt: TGTGCCAGCAGCTTGGGGACAGCCCCAACTAATGAAAAACTGTTTTTT; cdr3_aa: CASSLGTAPTNEKLFF
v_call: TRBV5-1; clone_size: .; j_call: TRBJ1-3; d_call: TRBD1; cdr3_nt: TGCGCCAGCAGCTTTGCACAGGGGGCAGCTGGAAACACCATATATTTT; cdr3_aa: CASSFAQGAAGNTIYF
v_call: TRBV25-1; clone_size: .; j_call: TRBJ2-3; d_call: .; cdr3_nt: TGTGCCAGCAGTTCCCCGGCCGGGACAGATACGCAGTATTTT; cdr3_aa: CASSSPAGTDTQYF
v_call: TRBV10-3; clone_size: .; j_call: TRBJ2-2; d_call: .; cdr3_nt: TGTGCCATCAGTGAGTCCTGGGGGCAAGACACCGGGGAGCTGTTTTTT; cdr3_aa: CAISESWGQDTGELFF
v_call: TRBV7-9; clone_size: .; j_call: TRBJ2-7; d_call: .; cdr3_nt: TGTGCCAGCAGCTTAGGGGAGGACACTCTCCTAATCTCCTACGAGCAGTACTTC; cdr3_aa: CASSLGEDTLLISYEQYF
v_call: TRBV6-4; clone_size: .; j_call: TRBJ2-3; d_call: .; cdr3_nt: TGTGCCAGCAGTCCTCCCAGGGGAGATACGCAGTATTTT; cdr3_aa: CASSPPRGDTQYF
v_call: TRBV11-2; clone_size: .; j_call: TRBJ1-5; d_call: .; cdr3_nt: TGTGCCAGCAGCTTAGAGGGAGGGGACATCTATCAGCCCCAGCATTTT; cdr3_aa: CASSLEGGDIYQPQHF
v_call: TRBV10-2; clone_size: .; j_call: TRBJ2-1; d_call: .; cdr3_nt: TGCGCCAGCAGTGAGGGACTACAGTTCTTC; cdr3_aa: CASSEGLQFF
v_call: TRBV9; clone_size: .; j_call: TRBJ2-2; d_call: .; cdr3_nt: TGTGCCAGCAGCGTAGCCCCAGGGGCGACGAACACCGGGGAGCTGTTTTTT; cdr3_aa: CASSVAPGATNTGELFF
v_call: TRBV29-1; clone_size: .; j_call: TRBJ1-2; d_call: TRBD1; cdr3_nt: TGCAGCGTTCCACGGGACAGGGGTGGGTATGGCTACACCTTC; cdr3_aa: CSVPRDRGGYGYTF
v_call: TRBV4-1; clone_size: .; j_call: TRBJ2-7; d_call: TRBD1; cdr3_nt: TGCGCCAGCAGCCAAGAAGTGACAGGGGGCCTGACAGGCTACGAGCAGTACTTC; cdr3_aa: CASSQEVTGGLTGYEQYF
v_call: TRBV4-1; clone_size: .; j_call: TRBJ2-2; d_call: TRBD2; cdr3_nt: TGCGCCAGCAGCCAGGGTCTAGCGGGGAAAACCGGGGAGCTGTTTTTT; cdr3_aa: CASSQGLAGKTGELFF
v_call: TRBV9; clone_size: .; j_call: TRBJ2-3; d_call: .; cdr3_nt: TGTGCCAGCAGCGTCACTAGCACAGATACGCAGTATTTT; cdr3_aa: CASSVTSTDTQYF
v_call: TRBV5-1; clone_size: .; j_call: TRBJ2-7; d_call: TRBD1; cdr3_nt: TGCGCCAGCAGCTGGTCCACAGGGGCGCCCTACGAGCAGTACTTC; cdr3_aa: CASSWSTGAPYEQYF
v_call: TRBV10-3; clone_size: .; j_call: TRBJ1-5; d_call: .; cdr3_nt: TGTGCCATCAGTGAATCGGGGGTCGAGCCCCAGCATTTT; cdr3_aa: CAISESGVEPQHF
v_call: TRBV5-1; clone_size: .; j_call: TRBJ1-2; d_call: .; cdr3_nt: TGCGCCAGCAGTACCAGGGGCCCGGACTATGGCTACACCTTC; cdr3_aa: CASSTRGPDYGYTF
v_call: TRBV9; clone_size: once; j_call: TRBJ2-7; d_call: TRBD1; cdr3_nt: TGTGCCAGCAGGACAGGGGGCGAGCAGTACTTC; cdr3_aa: CASRTGGEQYF
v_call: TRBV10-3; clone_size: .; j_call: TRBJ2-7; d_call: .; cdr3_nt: TGTGCCATCAGTGAGTCTGGTAGCGTACCCTACGAGCAGTACTTC; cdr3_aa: CAISESGSVPYEQYF
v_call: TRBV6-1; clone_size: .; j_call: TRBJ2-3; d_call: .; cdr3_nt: TGTGCCAGCAGTGATGGGGCGGGGTTCTACCATACGCAGTATTTT; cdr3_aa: CASSDGAGFYHTQYF